These 21 T cell receptor beta chains came from one sample sequenced in a study of regulatory T cells in long-lasting Graves disease. Time point indicated: persistent/refractory GD, antithyroid drugs over 5 years with positive TRAb. After RNA was extracted from PBMCs, the TCR library was made from it. HTBI primers from iRepertoire and Arm-PCR of CDR3 regions yielded the TCR beta libraries. TCRdb ran MiXCR on the multiplex PCR reads and lists one entry per CDR3 protein. This table has about half a million distinct CDR3 sequences, roughly 22% appearing once. Here the sequenced sample was peripheral blood mononuclear cells (PBMCs), taken when the disease was refractory, from a patient treated with antithyroid drugs. Receptor source: a female donor with Graves disease.

This clonotype was detected many times. V gene TRBV5-1 combines with J gene TRBJ1-2, with 8 bases aligning to TRBD1. CDR1 is SGHRS and CDR2 is YFSETQ in the germline V gene. V shed 4 bases and J 4 bases; nucleotides not matched to a gene: 6. This CDR3 has 14 amino acids. CDR3 amino acids: CASSVDRASYGYTF. The CDR3 region has the DNA TGCGCCAGCAGCGTGGACAGGGCCTCCTATGGCTACACCTTC.

This clonotype was seen a few times. The V and J genes are TRBV29-1 and TRBJ2-1; 12 nucleotides agree with TRBD1. CDR1 is SQVTM and CDR2 is ANQGSEA in the germline V gene. The CDR3 is 15 residues long. With 3 bases clipped from V and 4 bases from J, the junction kept 4 bases outside the gene matches. CDR3 in amino acids: CSVDPGQGAYNEQFF. CDR3 sequence (DNA): TGCAGCGTTGACCCGGGACAGGGGGCTTACAATGAGCAGTTCTTC.

The chain carries TRBV6-2 or TRBV6-3 and TRBJ1-1; 9 bases agree with TRBD1. The trim removed 3 bases at V and 5 bases at J, leaving 10 bases unmatched. The germline CDR1 and CDR2 sequences are MNHEY and SVGEGT. The CDR3 spans 16 residues. The CDR3 nucleotides are TGTGCCAGCAGTTATGAAGAAGGACAGGGGTCGACTGAAGCTTTCTTT. Translated, it gives CASSYEEGQGSTEAFF.

This clonotype was recorded a few times. Here the CDR3 DNA reads TGCAGCGTTCTTAGCTGGAGAGGGGCCACCGGGGAGCTGTTTTTT. The encoded protein is CSVLSWRGATGELFF. The chain uses TRBV29-1 and TRBJ2-2; D is perhaps TRBD1 or TRBD2 (5 bases each). V lost 5 bases to trimming and J lost 4 bases, with 17 bases between them. Germline CDR1 and CDR2: SQVTM and ANQGSEA. The CDR3 runs 15 residues.

This clonotype was recorded at least ten times. CDR3 protein: CSVMDRGTEAFF. The DNA for the CDR3 is TGCAGCGTAATGGACAGGGGAACTGAAGCTTTCTTT. The chain uses TRBV29-1 and TRBJ1-1; 9 nucleotides line up with TRBD1. The CDR3 is 12 amino acids. The germline V gene has CDR1 SQVTM and CDR2 ANQGSEA. V lost 6 bases to trimming and J lost 5 bases; unmatched junction nucleotides: 4.

This clonotype was observed at least ten times. The chain employs TRBV20-1 and TRBJ1-4, with D possibly matching TRBD1 (5 bases). The CDR3 runs to 13 residues. Germline CDR1 is DFQATT and CDR2 is SNEGSKA (reference sequence). The CDR3 sequence: CSSQGTENEKLFF. CDR3 bases: TGCAGCAGCCAGGGAACAGAAAATGAAAAACTGTTTTTT.

A few counts support this clonotype. The gene calls are TRBV10-3 and TRBJ1-2, with D perhaps matching TRBD1 (5 bases). This CDR3 contains 12 residues. Germline-derived CDR1 and CDR2 are ENHRY and SYGVKD. Trimming took 2 bases from V and 8 from J, leaving 9 bases between them. CDR3 residues: CAISEVEGGYTF. The CDR3, as DNA: TGTGCCATCAGTGAGGTCGAGGGGGGCTACACCTTC.

The table lists this clonotype with a few counts. The chain uses TRBV6-5 and TRBJ2-1, with 9 bases identical to TRBD2. Per the germline V gene, CDR1 is MNHEY and CDR2 is SVGAGI. CDR3 length equals 15 residues. V trimming: 4 bases; J trimming: 1 base; junction bases outside the gene matches: 2. The chain's CDR3 is CASSFSGRSYNEQFF. The CDR3 DNA reads TGTGCCAGCAGTTTTAGCGGGAGATCCTACAATGAGCAGTTCTTC.

V usage is TRBV24-1 and J usage is TRBJ1-6; D unclear. Germline V lookup: CDR1 KGHDR, CDR2 SFDVKD. The CDR3 spans 13 residues. V lost 6 bases, J lost 7 bases, and 9 bases lay in between. The CDR3 loop reads CATSPSGNSPLHF. The CDR3 DNA sequence: TGTGCCACCAGTCCTTCCGGGAATTCACCCCTCCACTTT.

This clonotype was seen at least ten times. The genes are TRBV6-5 and TRBJ1-2; 7 bases agree with TRBD1. The CDR3 is 12 amino acids. V lost 2 bases, J lost 6 bases, and 0 bases stayed unmatched. Germline V gives CDR1 MNHEY, CDR2 SVGAGI. The CDR3 nucleotides are TGTGCCAGCAGTTACCAGGGGGATGGCTACACCTTC. Its protein is CASSYQGDGYTF.

The sample holds many counts of this clonotype. This sequence joins TRBV10-3 and TRBJ2-7; possibly TRBD2 for D (6 bases). This CDR3 has 15 residues. In germline, CDR1 is ENHRY, CDR2 SYGVKD. V was trimmed by 7 bases and J by 6 bases, leaving 22 bases between them. Here the CDR3 DNA reads TGTGCCATCAAGGCGGGGACCCGCGGCTGGGTCGAGCAGTACTTC. Protein: CAIKAGTRGWVEQYF.

The chain employs TRBV19 and TRBJ1-2; perhaps TRBD1 as D (6 bases). The CDR3 runs 15 residues. Trimming took 0 bases from V and 4 from J, leaving 12 bases between them. Germline CDR1 is LNHDA and CDR2 is SQIVND (reference sequence). The CDR3: CASSIDRQGIYGYTF. CDR3 coding DNA: TGTGCCAGTAGTATAGATCGCCAGGGGATCTATGGCTACACCTTC.

The gene calls are TRBV29-1 and TRBJ1-1; 8 bases align to TRBD1. Germline lookup yields CDR1 SQVTM and CDR2 ANQGSEA. The CDR3 loop spans 16 amino acids. The V gene end was trimmed by 7 bases and the J gene end by 1 base; junction bases not matched to a gene: 14. The CDR3 sequence: CSALPPGGLRNTEAFF. CDR3 DNA sequence: TGCAGCGCCCTCCCCCCAGGGGGCTTAAGGAACACTGAAGCTTTCTTT.

This clonotype showed up many times. The chain has TRBV19 and TRBJ1-4; no firm D call. Trimming pared 8 bases from V and 8 bases from J, leaving 15 bases between. The germline V gene encodes CDR1 LNHDA and CDR2 SQIVND (reference sequence). The length of the CDR3 is 13 residues. Here the CDR3 reads CASRRQDNEKLFF. In DNA form, the CDR3 reads TGTGCCAGTCGTAGGCAGGATAACGAAAAACTGTTTTTT.

This clonotype was seen a handful of times. V and J are TRBV7-3 and TRBJ2-7, with D possibly being TRBD2 (6 bases). The CDR3 is 14 amino acids. With 5 bases removed from V and 5 bases from J, the gap between germline ends came to 16 bases. Germline-derived CDR1 and CDR2 are SGHTA and FQGTGA. The chain's CDR3 is CASSPGVETHEQYF. In nucleotides, the CDR3 is TGTGCCAGCAGCCCGGGGGTGGAAACGCACGAGCAGTACTTC.

With respect to this clonotype: With a much larger clone just one base away, this may be a read error. This CDR3 reads CASGDERRSYGYTF. The DNA of the CDR3 is TGTGCCAGCGGGGACGAAAGGCGCAGCTATGGCTACACCTTC. The chain combines TRBV28 with TRBJ1-2; D perhaps matches TRBD1 (5 bases). V lost 8 bases and J lost 4, with 17 bases in between. CDR1 is MDHEN and CDR2 is SYDVKM in the germline V gene. CDR3 length equals 14 residues.

This clonotype was detected ten times or more. The chain uses TRBV12-3 or TRBV12-4 and TRBJ2-7; tentatively, D is TRBD1 (7 bases). This CDR3 spans 16 amino acids. V lost 8 bases and J lost 2, with 22 bases in between. CDR3 DNA sequence: TGTGCCAGCCGGGGGACGGGCAGGGGGACCCCCTACGAGCAGTACTTC. Translation: CASRGTGRGTPYEQYF.

This clonotype appeared a few times. V gene TRBV28 combines with J gene TRBJ2-3; D ambiguous. Between the trimmed V and J ends, which lost 3 bases and 4 bases, there was a span of 8 bases. Germline V gene data show CDR1 as MDHEN and CDR2 as SYDVKM. The CDR3 length is 13 residues. CDR3 sequence (DNA): TGTGCCAGCAGTTTCCGGGTTTCAGATACGCAGTATTTT. It specifies CASSFRVSDTQYF.

This clonotype was observed at least ten times. V gene TRBV7-8 combines with J gene TRBJ2-5; no reliable D call. The CDR3 is 14 residues long. Germline V gene data show CDR1 as SGHVS and CDR2 as FQNEAQ. V lost 2 bases and J lost 4, with 11 bases in between. The CDR3 loop reads CASSLPSVLETQYF. The CDR3 DNA follows: TGTGCCAGCAGCTTACCCTCTGTTTTAGAGACCCAGTACTTC.

The rearrangement joins TRBV9 to TRBJ2-7, with a tentative D call TRBD2 (6 bases). Germline lookup yields CDR1 SGDLS and CDR2 YYNGEE. The CDR3 extends over 15 amino acids. V was shortened by 3 bases and J by 3 bases, with 16 bases between the two germline ends. The CDR3 loop is CASSGGLGPNYEQYF. Written as DNA, the CDR3 is TGTGCCAGCAGCGGGGGACTCGGGCCAAACTACGAGCAGTACTTC.

The sample holds many counts of this clonotype. The J gene is TRBJ2-7, the V gene TRBV12-3 or TRBV12-4; 9 nucleotides match TRBD1. With 6 bases clipped from V and 4 bases from J, the junction kept 7 bases outside the gene matches. The CDR3 sequence is 14 residues long. The CDR3 DNA is TGTGCCAGCAGCGGACAGGGGCGCGCGTACGAGCAGTACTTC. Protein sequence: CASSGQGRAYEQYF.